This T cell receptor beta chain was profiled in a study of blood T cells in healthy people across ages. General study points: Age advanced and TCR beta diversity per million T cells fell, roughly linearly. Versus aged donors, long-lived donors had higher diversity and more naive CD4+ cells.

This clonotype was counted at least ten times. The antigen remains undetermined. Losses at the gene ends were 3 bases for V and 4 bases for J; bases not matched to a gene: 7. CDR3 length: 15 amino acids. The germline V gene encodes CDR1 KGHSH and CDR2 LQKENI. A second PCR, run for 7 to 11 cycles, used a sample-barcoded 5' primer plus a J-beta primer mix. A single record per CDR3 protein comes from TCRdb applying MiXCR to the 5' RACE reads. The sample records around 900,000 distinct CDR3 sequences, 29% being singletons. Sequencing used blood. The V and J genes are TRBV18 and TRBJ2-7; TRBD1 matches at 9 bases. The receptor was derived from a woman aged 80 or over in good health. CDR3 nucleotide sequence: TGTGCCAGCTCACCCCCCCGGGACAGGGTGTACGAGCAGTACTTC. Translation: CASSPPRDRVYEQYF. Using reference TRBV18 and TRBJ2-7 for the parts outside the CDR3, the full variable domain is NAGVMQNPRHLVRRRGQEARLRCSPMKGHSHVYWYRQLPEEGLKFMVYLQKENIIDESGMPKERFSAEFPKEGPSILRIQQVVRGDSAAYFCASSPPRDRVYEQYFGPGTRLTVT.